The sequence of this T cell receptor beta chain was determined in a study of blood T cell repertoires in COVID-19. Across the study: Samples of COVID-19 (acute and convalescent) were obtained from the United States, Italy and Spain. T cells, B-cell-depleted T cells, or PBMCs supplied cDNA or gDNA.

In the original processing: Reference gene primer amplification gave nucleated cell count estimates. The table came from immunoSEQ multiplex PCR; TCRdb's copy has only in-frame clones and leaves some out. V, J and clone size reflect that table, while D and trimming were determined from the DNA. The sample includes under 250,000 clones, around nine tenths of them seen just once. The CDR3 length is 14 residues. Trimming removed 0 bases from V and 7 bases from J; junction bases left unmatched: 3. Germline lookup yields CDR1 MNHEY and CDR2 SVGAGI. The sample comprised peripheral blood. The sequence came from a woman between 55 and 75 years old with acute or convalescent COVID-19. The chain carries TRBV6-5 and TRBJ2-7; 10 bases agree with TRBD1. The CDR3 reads CASSYSTGGREQYF. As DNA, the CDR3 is TGTGCCAGCAGTTACTCGACAGGGGGCCGGGAGCAGTACTTC.